This TCR beta chain derives from a study of regulatory T cells in long-lasting Graves disease (dated by TCRdb to the early 2020s). Concerning the study at large: Antithyroid drugs had been taken for less than 3 months by newly diagnosed Graves' disease patients. Peripheral blood TCR sequencing and RNA sequencing compared persistent Graves' disease patients with newly diagnosed Graves' disease patients. A total of about 35 samples underwent TCR sequencing, from about 13 patients with persistent Graves' disease and 20 or so patients with newly diagnosed Graves' disease. The study was conducted in China and was registered as a clinical trial.

This clonotype has a count of ten or more. Its target antigen remains unknown. Per-nucleotide qualities are absent, and no much larger clonotype sits a single base away. The research as a whole found: Sequencing and analysis were limited to the TCR beta chain. Compared with newly diagnosed patients, persistent Graves' disease patients had lower TCR Shannon entropy and fewer highly expanded clones, which suggests clonal expansion. The study examined only peripheral blood because the primary lesion, thyroid tissue, could not be accessed. The authors noted that the small sample size was a limitation that may lower accuracy. TRBV28, TRBJ1-2 and TRBJ2-5 were preferentially used in persistent disease, while TRBV20-1 and TRBJ2-1 were favored in newly diagnosed disease. Persistent patients shared more public clonotypes among themselves (around 3,000) than newly diagnosed patients did (roughly 920).

The sample's time point label, decoded: newly diagnosed GD, antithyroid drugs for less than 3 months. RNA was extracted from PBMCs in TRIzol for both TCR sequencing and RNA sequencing. The diagnosis of Graves' disease followed American Thyroid Association guidelines. Recruitment of patients was carried out at an endocrinology department in Xi'an, China. Each patient gave 7.5 to 10 milliliters of peripheral blood, collected in an EDTA anticoagulant tube. Ficoll Paque Plus density gradient separation was used to isolate PBMCs, and no further T cell sorting was done. RNA quality was checked with an Agilent 2100 Bioanalyzer and agarose gel, and concentration with a NanoDrop 2000. Library generation was performed with multiplex PCR. Sequenced using an Illumina HiSeq 4000. To build TCR beta libraries, CDR3 regions were amplified by Arm-PCR using iRepertoire HTBI primers. PCR products were gel purified before sequencing. In the paper's pipeline: A total of under 80 TRBV and 14 TRBJ segments were identified across samples and were used for gene usage analysis of CDR3 amino acid clonotypes. Filtered high-quality paired reads were merged into contigs using COPE and FqMerger. BLAST was used to align contigs to IMGT TRBV, TRBD and TRBJ reference genes, with CDR3 defined following IMGT. Highly expanded clones were defined as clonotypes with a frequency above 0.1%. Shannon entropy served as the measure of repertoire diversity, while the Gini coefficient captured V-J evenness. A clonotype found in more than one individual was treated as public. The public reads were quality trimmed at Q25 with fastp and then assembled into clones with MiXCR by TCRdb, keeping productive beta chains. Rows matching on CDR3 protein sequence are summarized as one entry with the most common DNA and genes. TCRdb, rather than the study authors, made the V and J calls. The sample table lists 250,000 to 300,000 distinct CDR3 sequences, approximately 18% of them with a count of one. The ten largest clones represent about 14% of the sample.

V loses 3 bases at its end and J loses 2 bases; junction bases beyond the gene matches: 6. CDR1 and CDR2, looked up from the germline V gene (reference sequence), are DFQATT and SNEGSKA. The CDR3 contains 14 residues, cysteine and phenylalanine counted. Just the 42-base CDR3 DNA is kept, in frame starting at base 1. These sequences were also reported in another study, on T cells in Graves' hyperthyroidism and ophthalmopathy. From the second report: Graves' hyperthyroidism was defined as stable when no progression to ophthalmopathy occurred over 18 months of follow-up. Hyperthyroidism patients were newly diagnosed, with disease duration under 2 months, and aged 18 to 65 years. Patients with uncontrolled infections, other autoimmune diseases, pregnancy or lactation were excluded. Diagnoses relied on clinical symptoms, serum thyroxine and TRAb, thyroid ultrasound and orbital computed tomography. The TCR CDR3 was subjected to a first round of RT-PCR using the HTBI primer set and the Qiagen OneStep RT-PCR kit. Most expanded thyroid clonotypes (frequency above 0.001) were also detected in blood, a finding suggesting that blood repertoires may reflect thyroid immune responses. A model built on a 13 V-J signature distinguished ophthalmopathy from stable hyperthyroidism, reaching about 88% sensitivity and 81.08% specificity in cross-validation and 80%/75% in testing. In validation, the model predicted progression to ophthalmopathy a median of around six months before onset, with 70% to 71% sensitivity and around 76% specificity. To identify distinguishing TCR V-J signatures, a discovery cohort of 90 to 100 patients was used, comprising 40 to 45 with Graves' ophthalmopathy and some 60 with stable Graves' hyperthyroidism. Prospective prediction of ophthalmopathy was tested in an independent validation cohort of under 20 hyperthyroidism patients and 17 patients who later progressed to ophthalmopathy. For training and testing, the approximately 97 patients in the discovery cohort were randomly divided in a 7:3 ratio. In over five Graves' hyperthyroidism patients, the study also compared T-cell repertoires from thyroid tissue with T-cell repertoires from blood. Once sampling was done, hyperthyroidism patients were given methimazole at a starting dose of 30 mg daily, whereas ophthalmopathy patients were given high-dose intravenous methylprednisolone. The libraries were constructed in a second round of multiplex PCR and then size-selected and purified. Libraries were sequenced paired-end with 100 bp reads on an Illumina HiSeq2000. SOAPnuke was used to process the raw data, throwing out any read that contained adapters or uncalled bases, had a mean Phred below 15, or lacked an exact constant-primer or identifier match. High-quality paired reads were merged using COPE v1.2.5, and each unique nucleotide sequence was defined as a clonotype. MiTCR v1.1 was used to align clonotypes to the IMGT TRBV, TRBD and TRBJ reference segments. The analysis included only V-J combinations with a frequency above 0.0001, which together covered 99% to 99.2% of the repertoires. The TCS score was defined as the ratio of F50 (clonal expansion) to E x V (chaos), calculated using BLOSUM62-based TCRdist between CDR3 peptides within each V-J. Welch's t-statistics and random forest reduced around 550 V-J features to 13, which were used in a naive Bayes classifier (R e1071). Sample size was not statistically predetermined, and investigators were not blinded to group allocation. According to the paper, TCR Vbeta CDR3 sequencing was carried out on 135 peripheral blood samples, which came from fewer than 50 ophthalmopathy, under 85 hyperthyroidism and roughly 17 progressor patients.

The chain couples TRBV20-1 to TRBJ2-7; TRBD2 fits 8 bases in the junction. The sequencing here drew on peripheral blood mononuclear cells (PBMCs), taken at new diagnosis, from a patient treated with antithyroid drugs. The TCR was taken from a woman aged 25 to 45 with Graves disease. Donor details come from another sample of the same person, matched by shared clones. The CDR3 corresponds to CSASREGTTYEQYF. The sequence in DNA is TGCAGTGCTAGTCGGGAGGGGACAACCTACGAGCAGTACTTC.